The TCR beta chain under discussion was sequenced for a study of blood T cell repertoires in COVID-19. Looking at the study overall: The study drew acute and convalescent COVID-19 samples from the United States, Italy and Spain. From T cells, B-cell-depleted T cells, or PBMCs came the material, which was cDNA or gDNA.

Source study methods: Amplification with reference gene primers provided the estimates of nucleated cell counts. Data came from immunoSEQ multiplex PCR; TCRdb stores just in-frame clones and leaves some out. The V and J calls and clone size come from that table; D and trimming were worked out from the DNA. The sample carries about 420,000 clones, around nine tenths recorded once. Recruited during active infection, patients (from Seattle) were subsequently followed longitudinally. Germline V gives CDR1 MNHNS, CDR2 SASEGT. The CDR3 is made up of 15 amino acids. V was shortened by 1 base and J by 4 bases, with 13 bases between the two germline ends.

The rearrangement uses TRBV6-1 and TRBJ1-1, with D possibly TRBD1 on 6 matching bases. The TCR originated in a man aged 18 to 29 with COVID-19, enrolled during active disease. Sequences were obtained from peripheral blood. DNA for the CDR3: TGTGCCAGCAGTGAAGAACAGGGAGGGGGCACTGAAGCTTTCTTT. Translated: CASSEEQGGGTEAFF.